The 9 T cell receptor beta chains presented below share a single source sample, sequenced in a study of T cells after yellow fever vaccination. TCRdb called the 5' RACE reads again in MiXCR, with one record for every CDR3 protein. The data hold hundreds of thousands of distinct CDR3 sequences, with 9% to 15% observed a single time. The material was PBMCs, obtained on the day of the yellow fever booster vaccination. The source of these receptors is a man aged 25 to 40 who received the YFV17D yellow fever vaccine.

The chain links TRBV5-6 to TRBJ2-5, with D perhaps matching TRBD1 (6 bases). The V gene's germline CDR1 is SGHDT and CDR2 YYEEEE. Trimming pared 5 bases from V and 1 base from J, leaving 18 bases between. The CDR3 has 16 residues. The CDR3 DNA reads TGTGCCAGCAGTTCCCGTCGCACAGGGCCCCAAGAGACCCAGTACTTC. Protein: CASSSRRTGPQETQYF.

This clonotype was seen a few times. The chain links TRBV2 to TRBJ1-5, with D unclear. Germline V gives CDR1 SNHLY, CDR2 FYNNEI. The V gene lost 6 bases and the J gene lost 0 bases, with 12 bases spanning the gap. This CDR3 has 15 amino acids. In nucleotides, the CDR3 is TGTGCCAGCAGCCGGACGGTCAATAGCAATCAGCCCCAGCATTTT. As protein: CASSRTVNSNQPQHF. The full variable domain, its missing parts supplied by reference TRBV2 and TRBJ1-5, is EPEVTQTPSHQVTQMGQEVILRCVPISNHLYFYWYRQILGQKVEFLVSFYNNEISEKSEIFDDQFSVERPDGSNFTLKIRSTKLEDSAMYFCASSRTVNSNQPQHFGDGTRLSIL.

The chain carries TRBV28 and TRBJ2-7; 11 bases fit TRBD2. The V segment lost 5 bases and the J segment 7 bases; nucleotides outside the gene matches: 10. The CDR3 totals 15 residues. Germline V CDR1 and CDR2: MDHEN, SYDVKM. The CDR3 DNA is TGTGCCAGCAGTATCTATAGCGGGAGGGCCGAGGAGCAGTACTTC. Its translation: CASSIYSGRAEEQYF. The full variable domain, its missing parts supplied by reference TRBV28 and TRBJ2-7, is DVKVTQSSRYLVKRTGEKVFLECVQDMDHENMFWYRQDPGLGLRLIYFSYDVKMKEKGDIPEGYSVSREKKERFSLILESASTNQTSMYLCASSIYSGRAEEQYFGPGTRLTVT.

This clonotype was observed a few times. This chain connects TRBV28 to TRBJ2-2; 9 bases line up with TRBD2. V shed 7 bases, J shed 1 base, and the junction held 7 bases outside the gene matches. Per germline, CDR1 MDHEN and CDR2 SYDVKM. This CDR3 has 16 residues. The CDR3 sequence is CASTLSSGGNTGELFF. CDR3 in DNA: TGTGCCAGCACCCTGAGTAGCGGGGGGAACACCGGGGAGCTGTTTTTT.

This clonotype was counted only a few times. The genes are TRBV3-1 and TRBJ2-3, with D unresolved. Trimming took off 2 bases at V and 5 bases at J, with 8 bases between the two ends. This CDR3 comprises 13 residues. Germline V lookup: CDR1 LGHDT, CDR2 YNNKEL (reference sequence). CDR3 bases: TGTGCCAGCAGCCAAAACGTGGGAGATACGCAGTATTTT. Translation: CASSQNVGDTQYF.

This clonotype was seen ten or more times. V usage is TRBV4-3 and J usage is TRBJ2-1; 8 positions agree with TRBD2. The CDR3 is made up of 16 amino acids. The ends lost 1 base at V and 8 bases at J; junction bases unmatched: 10. Germline lookup yields CDR1 LGHNA and CDR2 YSLEER. The CDR3 region has the DNA TGCGCCAGCAGCCAAGGGGATCCCGGGACTAGGGATGAGCAGTTCTTC. Its protein product is CASSQGDPGTRDEQFF.

V is TRBV20-1 and J is TRBJ2-7; no reliable D call. V was clipped by 3 bases and J by 6 bases, with 12 bases between them. The CDR3 is made up of 12 amino acids. Looked up from germline, CDR1 is DFQATT and CDR2 is SNEGSKA (reference sequence). In DNA form, the CDR3 reads TGCAGTGCTAGTGGGGAAGGAATCGAGCAGTACTTC. Residues: CSASGEGIEQYF.

The genes are TRBV12-3 or TRBV12-4 and TRBJ2-2, with D perhaps matching TRBD1 (5 bases). This CDR3 is built from 12 residues. Trimming shortened V by 2 bases and J by 11 bases, and 9 bases separated the two germline ends. CDR3 nucleotide sequence: TGTGCCAGCAGTTTACCGACAGCCGAGCTGTTTTTT. Its translation: CASSLPTAELFF.

This clonotype has just a few counts. CDR3 DNA: TGCGCCAGCAGCTTGGTGTTAGCGGAGACAGATACGCAGTATTTT. It specifies CASSLVLAETDTQYF. The V gene is TRBV5-1, the J gene TRBJ2-3; tentatively, D is TRBD2 (6 bases). This CDR3 spans 15 amino acids. The V gene lost 0 bases and the J gene lost 3 bases, with 11 bases spanning the gap. Germline-derived CDR1 and CDR2 are SGHRS and YFSETQ.